This entry lists 10 T cell receptor beta chains sequenced from one sample in a study of graft-versus-host responses after intestinal transplantation. These TCRs' antigens remain unknown. The assay was immunoSEQ multiplex PCR, and TCRdb's table has in-frame clones only and misses some. The table records tens of thousands of clones, approximately 92% of them present only once. Material: unstimulated CD8+ T cells sorted from spleen or lymph node cells, obtained before transplant. These receptors all stem from a human donor who was the organ donor for an intestinal transplant.

This clone has a single count. The chain links TRBV19 to TRBJ2-1; TRBD2 matches at 16 bases. V was clipped by 7 bases and J by 4 bases; unmatched bases: 10. CDR1 is LNHDA, CDR2 SQIVND, per germline (reference sequence). This CDR3 contains 18 residues. CDR3 amino acids: CASTMGTSGGAVYNEQFF. CDR3 coding DNA: TGTGCCAGTACCATGGGGACTAGCGGGGGGGCCGTATACAATGAGCAGTTCTTC. Based on the CDR3 plus reference TRBV19 and TRBJ2-1, the full variable domain is DGGITQSPKYLFRKEGQNVTLSCEQNLNHDAMYWYRQDPGQGLRLIYYSQIVNDFQKGDIAEGYSVSREKKESFPLTVTSAQKNPTAFYLCASTMGTSGGAVYNEQFFGPGTRLTVL.

This rearrangement joins TRBV6-1 to TRBJ1-1, with unresolved D. The CDR3 spans 12 residues. Germline CDR1 and CDR2: MNHNS and SASEGT. V was cut by 4 bases and J by 0 bases, with 3 bases left in between. CDR3: CASSALNTEAFF. CDR3 bases: TGTGCCAGCAGTGCTTTGAACACTGAAGCTTTCTTT.

The chain links TRBV2 to TRBJ2-3; D possibly corresponds to TRBD1 (6 bases). The CDR3 length is 15 residues. Trimming took 8 bases from V and 4 from J, leaving 19 bases between them. The V gene's germline CDR1 is SNHLY and CDR2 FYNNEI. CDR3 region: CASGPGARGPDTQYF. The CDR3 DNA sequence: TGTGCCAGCGGCCCAGGGGCTCGAGGACCAGATACGCAGTATTTT. Variable domain in full (rest from reference TRBV2 and TRBJ2-3): EPEVTQTPSHQVTQMGQEVILRCVPISNHLYFYWYRQILGQKVEFLVSFYNNEISEKSEIFDDQFSVERPDGSNFTLKIRSTKLEDSAMYFCASGPGARGPDTQYFGPGTRLTVL.

J is TRBJ2-5 and V is TRBV7-2; 7 bases align to TRBD1. Germline V gene lookup returns CDR1 SGHTA and CDR2 FQGNSA. The J segment lost 0 bases and the V segment lost 4 bases, leaving 11 bases of the junction unmatched. The CDR3 loop spans 17 amino acids. The CDR3 DNA reads as TGTGCCAGCAGCTCATCCTGGGGACAGAGTTACCAAGAGACCCAGTACTTC. Protein: CASSSSWGQSYQETQYF.

This clone was seen just once. This rearrangement joins TRBV6-5 to TRBJ2-7, with 11 bases aligning to TRBD2. V was clipped by 2 bases and J by 5 bases; unmatched bases: 5. The CDR3 runs 15 residues. Germline V gene data show CDR1 as MNHEY and CDR2 as SVGAGI. CDR3 in DNA: TGTGCCAGCAGTTACACACTAGCGGGAGTGAACGAGCAGTACTTC. This codes for CASSYTLAGVNEQYF.

The V and J genes are TRBV19 and TRBJ2-7; a weak D match, TRBD1 (5 bases). CDR1 and CDR2 from the germline V gene are LNHDA and SQIVND (reference sequence). V lost 6 bases to trimming and J lost 2 bases, with 14 bases between them. The CDR3 sequence is 14 residues long. The CDR3 DNA reads as TGTGCCAGTAGCCCAGGGTTGGGGCCCTACGAGCAGTACTTC. Translated, it gives CASSPGLGPYEQYF.

This clone was observed a single time. The rearrangement links TRBV29-1 to TRBJ2-7, with D perhaps TRBD2 (6 bases). This CDR3 comprises 15 residues. V was clipped by 5 bases and J by 0 bases, with 17 bases between them. Germline-derived CDR1 and CDR2 are SQVTM and ANQGSEA. CDR3 sequence (DNA): TGCAGCGTTCGGGGGTCTCAGGGCCCCTCCTACGAGCAGTACTTC. Amino acid sequence: CSVRGSQGPSYEQYF.

This chain connects TRBV30 to TRBJ1-2; D gene ambiguous. The germline CDR1 and CDR2 sequences are GTSNPN and SVGIG (reference sequence). This CDR3 region has 11 residues. With 3 bases removed from V and 8 bases from J, the gap between germline ends came to 10 bases. The CDR3 spells CAWSPVSGYTF. Written as DNA, the CDR3 is TGTGCCTGGAGCCCCGTAAGCGGCTACACCTTC. Full variable domain (outside the CDR3, taken from reference TRBV30 and TRBJ1-2): SQTIHQWPATLVQPVGSPLSLECTVEGTSNPNLYWYRQAAGRGLQLLFYSVGIGQISSEVPQNLSASRPQDRQFILSSKKLLLSDSGFYLCAWSPVSGYTFGSGTRLTVV.

This chain links TRBV6-1 with TRBJ2-7; TRBD2 matches at 7 bases. This CDR3 comprises 16 residues. Trimming cost V 1 base and J 3 bases; bases outside gene matches: 9. Germline loops: CDR1 MNHNS, CDR2 SASEGT. CDR3 region: CASSEGVAPGGYEQYF. The DNA for the CDR3 is TGTGCCAGCAGTGAAGGGGTGGCCCCGGGAGGCTACGAGCAGTACTTC.

The gene calls are TRBV11-1 and TRBJ1-1; 8 bases align to TRBD1. After removal of 5 bases from V and 5 bases from J, the junction contained 7 bases not matched to a gene. The CDR3 covers 14 residues. CDR1 is SGHAT and CDR2 is FQDESV in the germline V gene (reference sequence). The CDR3 bases are TGTGCCAGCAGCCCTCGGACAGGGTGGACTGAAGCTTTCTTT. This gives the protein CASSPRTGWTEAFF.